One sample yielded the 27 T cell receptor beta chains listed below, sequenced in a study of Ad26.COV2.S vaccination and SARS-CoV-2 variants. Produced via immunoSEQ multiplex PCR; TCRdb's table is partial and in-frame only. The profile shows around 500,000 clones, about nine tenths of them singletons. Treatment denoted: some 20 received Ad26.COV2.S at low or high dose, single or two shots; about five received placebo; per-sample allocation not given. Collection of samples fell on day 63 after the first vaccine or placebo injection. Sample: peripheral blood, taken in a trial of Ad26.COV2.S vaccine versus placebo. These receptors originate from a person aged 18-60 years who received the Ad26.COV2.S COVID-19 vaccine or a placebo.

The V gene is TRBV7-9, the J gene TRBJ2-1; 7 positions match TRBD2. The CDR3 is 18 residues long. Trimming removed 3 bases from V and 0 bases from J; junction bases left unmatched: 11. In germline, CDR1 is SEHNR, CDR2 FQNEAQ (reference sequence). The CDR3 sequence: CASSFPVGEGFSYNEQFF. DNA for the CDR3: TGTGCCAGCAGCTTCCCCGTCGGGGAGGGGTTCTCCTACAATGAGCAGTTCTTC.

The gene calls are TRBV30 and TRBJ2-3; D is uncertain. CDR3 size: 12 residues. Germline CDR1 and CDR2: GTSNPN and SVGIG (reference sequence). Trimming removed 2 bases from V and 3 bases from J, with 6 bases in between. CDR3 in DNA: TGTGCCTGGAGTATCTATACAGATACGCAGTATTTT. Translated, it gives CAWSIYTDTQYF.

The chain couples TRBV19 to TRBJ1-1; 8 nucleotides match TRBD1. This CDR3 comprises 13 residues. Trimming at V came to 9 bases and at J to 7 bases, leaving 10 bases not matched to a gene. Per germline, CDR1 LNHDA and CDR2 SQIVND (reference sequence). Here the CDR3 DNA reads TGTGCCAGCGGACCCGACAGGGGAGGTGAAGCTTTCTTT. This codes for CASGPDRGGEAFF.

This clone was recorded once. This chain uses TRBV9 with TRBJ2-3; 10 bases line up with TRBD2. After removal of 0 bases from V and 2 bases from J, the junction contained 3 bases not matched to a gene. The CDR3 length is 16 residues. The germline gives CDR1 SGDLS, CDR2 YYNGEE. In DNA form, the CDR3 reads TGTGCCAGCAGCGTAGCCGGACTAGCGGTCACAGATACGCAGTATTTT. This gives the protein CASSVAGLAVTDTQYF.

The CDR3 protein is CASSSWYEQFF. The CDR3 DNA reads TGTGCCAGTAGTTCCTGGTATGAGCAGTTCTTC. This chain connects TRBV19 to TRBJ2-1; D gene unclear. The germline V gene has CDR1 LNHDA and CDR2 SQIVND (reference sequence). V lost 5 bases and J lost 8, with 7 bases in between. The CDR3 runs to 11 residues.

Here the CDR3 reads CASRTVPNEKLFF. The CDR3 DNA reads TGTGCCAGCAGGACTGTCCCTAATGAAAAACTGTTTTTT. V and J are TRBV2 and TRBJ1-4; no clear D gene. Trimming removed 6 bases from V and 3 bases from J, with 8 bases in between. The CDR3 loop spans 13 amino acids. Germline CDR1 SNHLY, CDR2 FYNNEI.

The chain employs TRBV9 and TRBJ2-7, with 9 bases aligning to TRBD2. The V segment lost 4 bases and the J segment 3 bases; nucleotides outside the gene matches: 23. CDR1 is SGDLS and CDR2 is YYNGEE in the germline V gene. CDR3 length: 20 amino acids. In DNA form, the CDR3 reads TGTGCCAGCAGCCCAACCCCCGGCCTAGCGGGGTTGGGGGACTACTACGAGCAGTACTTC. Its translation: CASSPTPGLAGLGDYYEQYF.

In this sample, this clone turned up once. The CDR3 DNA follows: TGTGCCAGCAGTCGGACGGGAGATCAGCCCCAGCATTTT. Protein product: CASSRTGDQPQHF. The chain has TRBV12-3 or TRBV12-4 and TRBJ1-5; unclear D gene. This CDR3 has 13 amino acids. V was cut by 5 bases and J by 5 bases, with 10 bases left in between.

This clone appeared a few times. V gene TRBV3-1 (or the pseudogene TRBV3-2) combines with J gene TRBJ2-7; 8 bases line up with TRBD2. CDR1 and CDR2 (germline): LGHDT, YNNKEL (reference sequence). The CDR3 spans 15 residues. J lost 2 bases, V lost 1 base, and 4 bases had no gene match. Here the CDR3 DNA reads TGTGCCAGCAGCCAAGGCGGAGCGGGAGCCTACGAGCAGTACTTC. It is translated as CASSQGGAGAYEQYF.

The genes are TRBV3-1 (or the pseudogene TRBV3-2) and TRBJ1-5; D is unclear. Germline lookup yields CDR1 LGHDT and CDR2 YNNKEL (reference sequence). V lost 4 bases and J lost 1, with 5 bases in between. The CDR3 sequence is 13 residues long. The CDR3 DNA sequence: TGTGCCAGCAGCCCCCGAAGCAATCAGCCCCAGCATTTT. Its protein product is CASSPRSNQPQHF.

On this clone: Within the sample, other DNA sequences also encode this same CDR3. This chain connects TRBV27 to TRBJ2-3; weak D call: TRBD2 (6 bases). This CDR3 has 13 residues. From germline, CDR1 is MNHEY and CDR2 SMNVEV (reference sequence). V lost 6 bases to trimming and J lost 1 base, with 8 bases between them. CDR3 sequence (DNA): TGTGCCAGCAGACTAGCCGGCACAGATACGCAGTATTTT. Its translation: CASRLAGTDTQYF.

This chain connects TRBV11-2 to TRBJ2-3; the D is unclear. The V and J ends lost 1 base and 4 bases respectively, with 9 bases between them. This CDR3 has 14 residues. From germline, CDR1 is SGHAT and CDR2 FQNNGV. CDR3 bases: TGTGCCAGCAGCTTAGGGTCGTTCCCAGATACGCAGTATTTT. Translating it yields CASSLGSFPDTQYF.

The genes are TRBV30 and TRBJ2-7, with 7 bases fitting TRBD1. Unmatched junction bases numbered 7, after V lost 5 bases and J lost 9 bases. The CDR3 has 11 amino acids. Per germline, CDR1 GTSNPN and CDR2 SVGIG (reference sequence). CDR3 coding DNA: TGTGCCTGGGGGACAGCCTCCACGCAGTACTTC. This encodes CAWGTASTQYF.

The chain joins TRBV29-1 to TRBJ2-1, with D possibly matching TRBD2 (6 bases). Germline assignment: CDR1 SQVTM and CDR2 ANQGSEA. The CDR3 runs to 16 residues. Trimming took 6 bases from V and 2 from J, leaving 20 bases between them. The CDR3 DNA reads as TGCAGCGTCGCAATCCACCGGGACTCGGCCTACAATGAGCAGTTCTTC. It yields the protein CSVAIHRDSAYNEQFF.

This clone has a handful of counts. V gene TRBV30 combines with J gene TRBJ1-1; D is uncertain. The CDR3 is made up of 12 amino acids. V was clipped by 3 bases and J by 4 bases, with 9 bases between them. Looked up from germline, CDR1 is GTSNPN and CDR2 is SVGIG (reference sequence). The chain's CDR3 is CAWSLGRTEAFF. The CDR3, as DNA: TGTGCCTGGAGCCTAGGACGCACTGAAGCTTTCTTT.

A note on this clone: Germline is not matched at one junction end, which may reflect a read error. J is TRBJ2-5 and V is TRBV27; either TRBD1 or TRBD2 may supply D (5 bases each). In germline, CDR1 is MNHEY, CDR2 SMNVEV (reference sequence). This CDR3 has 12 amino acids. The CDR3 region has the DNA TGTGCCAGCAGTTCTGCCGGGACCCGACAACACTTC. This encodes CASSSAGTRQHF.

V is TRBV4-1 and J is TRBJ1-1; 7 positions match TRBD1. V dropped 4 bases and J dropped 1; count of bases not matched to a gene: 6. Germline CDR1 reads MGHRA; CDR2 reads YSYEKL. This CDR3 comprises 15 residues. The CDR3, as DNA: TGCGCCAGCAGCCCTCAGACAGGGAGGAACACTGAAGCTTTCTTT. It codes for CASSPQTGRNTEAFF.

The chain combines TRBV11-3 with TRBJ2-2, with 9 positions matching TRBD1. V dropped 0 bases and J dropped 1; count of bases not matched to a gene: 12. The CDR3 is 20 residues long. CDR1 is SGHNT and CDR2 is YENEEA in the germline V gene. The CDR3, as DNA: TGTGCCAGCAGCTTAGACCCCGGGACAGGGAAGGGTAGGAACACCGGGGAGCTGTTTTTT. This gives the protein CASSLDPGTGKGRNTGELFF.

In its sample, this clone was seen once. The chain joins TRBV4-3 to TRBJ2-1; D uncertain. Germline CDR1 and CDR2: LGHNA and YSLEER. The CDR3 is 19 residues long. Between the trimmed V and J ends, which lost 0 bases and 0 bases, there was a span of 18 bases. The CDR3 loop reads CASSQDPISSPSSYNEQFF. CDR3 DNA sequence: TGCGCCAGCAGCCAAGATCCTATTTCTTCCCCGAGCTCCTACAATGAGCAGTTCTTC.

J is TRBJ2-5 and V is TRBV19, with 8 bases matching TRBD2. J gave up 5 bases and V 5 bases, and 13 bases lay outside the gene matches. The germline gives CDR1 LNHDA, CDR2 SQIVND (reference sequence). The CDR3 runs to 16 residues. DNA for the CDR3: TGTGCCAGTAGTGCACCTCGCGGGGGGCTAAGGGAGACCCAGTACTTC. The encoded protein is CASSAPRGGLRETQYF.

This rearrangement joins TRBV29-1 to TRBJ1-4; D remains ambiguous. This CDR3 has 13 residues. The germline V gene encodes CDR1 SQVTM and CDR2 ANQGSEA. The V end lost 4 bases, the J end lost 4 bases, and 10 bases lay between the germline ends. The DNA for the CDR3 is TGCAGCGTTGGTTCGGGGTTTAATGAAAAACTGTTTTTT. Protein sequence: CSVGSGFNEKLFF.

The CDR3 loop is CASSSWGRSVNEKLFF. Written as DNA, the CDR3 is TGTGCCAGCAGTTCCTGGGGGAGGTCGGTTAATGAAAAACTGTTTTTT. The chain has TRBV6-5 and TRBJ1-4; D is possibly TRBD1 (5 bases). The CDR3 contains 16 residues. V was pared by 4 bases and J by 4 bases, with 16 bases between. Germline V gene lookup returns CDR1 MNHEY and CDR2 SVGAGI.

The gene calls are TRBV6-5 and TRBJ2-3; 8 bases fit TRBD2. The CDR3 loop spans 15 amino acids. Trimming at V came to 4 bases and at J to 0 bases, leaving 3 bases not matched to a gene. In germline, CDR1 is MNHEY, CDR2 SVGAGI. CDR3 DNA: TGTGCCAGCAGTTCCAGCGGGGGCAGCACAGATACGCAGTATTTT. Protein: CASSSSGGSTDTQYF.

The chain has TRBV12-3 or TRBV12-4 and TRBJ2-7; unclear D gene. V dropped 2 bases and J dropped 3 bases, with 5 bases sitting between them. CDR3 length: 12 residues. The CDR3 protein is CASSLKGYEQYF. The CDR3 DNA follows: TGTGCCAGCAGTTTAAAAGGCTACGAGCAGTACTTC.

This CDR3 is CASRVGTLNTEAFF. The CDR3, as DNA: TGTGCCAGCAGAGTAGGGACTCTGAACACTGAAGCTTTCTTT. The rearrangement uses TRBV7-9 and TRBJ1-1; D might be TRBD1 (5 bases). Trimming left V 6 bases short and J 0 bases short, with 11 bases between. CDR1 and CDR2 from the germline V gene are SEHNR and FQNEAQ (reference sequence). The CDR3 runs to 14 residues.

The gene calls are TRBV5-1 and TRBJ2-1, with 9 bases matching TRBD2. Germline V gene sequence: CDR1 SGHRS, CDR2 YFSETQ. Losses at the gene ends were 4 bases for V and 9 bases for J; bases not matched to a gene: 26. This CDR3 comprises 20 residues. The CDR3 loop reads CASSHTRGTSNLVYTGEQFF. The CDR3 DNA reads TGCGCCAGCAGCCACACCCGGGGGACTAGCAATCTCGTCTATACGGGTGAGCAGTTCTTC.

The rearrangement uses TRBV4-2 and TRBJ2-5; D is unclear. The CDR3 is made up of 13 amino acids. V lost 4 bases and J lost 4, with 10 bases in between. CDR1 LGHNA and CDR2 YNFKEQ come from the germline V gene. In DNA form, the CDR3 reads TGTGCCAGCAGCCCCTTTAAGGCAGAGACCCAGTACTTC. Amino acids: CASSPFKAETQYF.